A single sample gave rise to the 24 T cell receptor beta chains below, sequenced in a study of response to subunit inactivated influenza vaccine. TCRdb re-analysed the RT-PCR reads in MiXCR, keeping a single row per CDR3 protein. The data show about 190,000 distinct CDR3 sequences, approximately 15% seen once. Sequenced material: CD8+ T cells sorted from PBMCs, taken 4 to 6 days after vaccination. The receptor source for this set is a man in his fifties who received an inactivated influenza vaccine.

This clonotype came up a few times. The chain links TRBV29-1 to TRBJ1-1; D not certain. The CDR3 runs 10 residues. Trimming took off 2 bases at V and 10 bases at J, with 8 bases between the two ends. Germline V lookup: CDR1 SQVTM, CDR2 ANQGSEA. CDR3 sequence: CSVELLGAFF. Here the CDR3 DNA reads TGCAGCGTTGAACTTTTGGGAGCTTTCTTT.

In this sample, this clonotype turned up a few times. The J gene is TRBJ2-6, the V gene TRBV3-1; tentatively, D is TRBD1 or TRBD2 (5 bases each). Between the trimmed V and J ends, which lost 1 base and 6 bases, there was a span of 16 bases. This CDR3 contains 17 residues. Per the germline V gene, CDR1 is LGHDT and CDR2 is YNNKEL (reference sequence). The chain's CDR3 is CASSQGLGVRKANVLTF. The CDR3 DNA is TGTGCCAGCAGCCAAGGATTGGGGGTACGGAAGGCCAACGTCCTGACTTTC.

Only a few counts were recorded for this clonotype. The V and J genes are TRBV10-3 and TRBJ2-7, with no clear D. Germline CDR1 ENHRY, CDR2 SYGVKD. The CDR3 extends over 12 amino acids. The V end lost 2 bases, the J end lost 4 bases, and 6 bases lay between the germline ends. For the CDR3, the DNA is TGTGCCATCAGTGAGGGTATTTACGAGCAGTACTTC. Amino acid sequence: CAISEGIYEQYF.

The V call is TRBV4-3, the J call TRBJ2-7, with 10 bases identical to TRBD2. CDR3 length: 17 amino acids. J lost 5 bases, V lost 1 base, and 11 bases had no gene match. Germline CDR1 LGHNA, CDR2 YSLEER. Written as DNA, the CDR3 is TGCGCCAGCAGCCAAGCCCTAGCGGGAGAGTTACCGCACGAGCAGTACTTC. Translation gives CASSQALAGELPHEQYF.

This clonotype was recorded many times. V gene TRBV7-8 combines with J gene TRBJ2-5, with D possibly TRBD1 on 6 matching bases. The germline V gene has CDR1 SGHVS and CDR2 FQNEAQ. Trimming took 6 bases from V and 5 from J, leaving 16 bases between them. This CDR3 is 14 amino acids long. DNA for the CDR3: TGTGCCAGCAGTCCAGGGGTCCGAGGGGAGACCCAGTACTTC. Protein sequence: CASSPGVRGETQYF.

This clonotype was recorded many times. This rearrangement joins TRBV6-5 to TRBJ2-1; 12 bases map to TRBD2. The trim removed 5 bases at V and 4 bases at J, leaving 6 bases unmatched. This CDR3 comprises 16 residues. In germline, CDR1 is MNHEY, CDR2 SVGAGI. The CDR3 DNA reads as TGTGCCAGCAGTCACCTACTAGCGGGGGGTTACAATGAGCAGTTCTTC. Translated: CASSHLLAGGYNEQFF.

This clonotype was recorded a few times. V and J are TRBV7-9 and TRBJ2-1; 10 bases are shared with TRBD1. V trimming: 7 bases; J trimming: 8 bases; junction bases outside the gene matches: 5. The CDR3 is 13 amino acids. Germline values: CDR1 SEHNR, CDR2 FQNEAQ (reference sequence). The chain's CDR3 is CASIGQGGYEQFF. For the CDR3, the DNA is TGTGCCAGCATCGGACAGGGGGGCTATGAGCAGTTCTTC.

The chain uses TRBV20-1 and TRBJ2-7, with D uncertain. Trimming cost V 3 bases and J 7 bases, with 19 bases left between them. Germline values: CDR1 DFQATT, CDR2 SNEGSKA (reference sequence). The CDR3 consists of 14 residues. CDR3 residues: CSASWRLGPGEQYF. Here the CDR3 DNA reads TGCAGTGCTAGTTGGCGGCTAGGGCCGGGTGAGCAGTACTTC.

The gene calls are TRBV12-3 or TRBV12-4 and TRBJ2-7, with 7 bases identical to TRBD1. The CDR3 has 14 residues. The V gene end was trimmed by 6 bases and the J gene end by 3 bases; junction bases not matched to a gene: 8. The CDR3 coding sequence is TGTGCCAGCAGACCGACAGGGCTAGACTACGAGCAGTACTTC. This codes for CASRPTGLDYEQYF.

This clonotype was recorded a few times. This sequence joins TRBV30 and TRBJ2-7, with D hard to call. Trimming took 5 bases from V and 4 from J, leaving 9 bases between them. The CDR3 loop spans 11 amino acids. Germline CDR1 and CDR2: GTSNPN and SVGIG (reference sequence). The CDR3 here is CAWGRPYEQYF. CDR3 DNA: TGTGCCTGGGGGCGGCCATACGAGCAGTACTTC.

This chain joins TRBV2 and TRBJ2-1; D is tentatively TRBD1 or TRBD2 (5 bases each). The germline V gene encodes CDR1 SNHLY and CDR2 FYNNEI. The CDR3 extends over 13 amino acids. V shed 2 bases and J shed 6 bases, with 8 bases lying between them. CDR3 sequence: CASSEFGGNEQFF. DNA of the CDR3: TGTGCCAGCAGTGAATTTGGGGGCAATGAGCAGTTCTTC.

This clonotype occurred a few times. This chain uses TRBV3-1 with TRBJ2-1, with 8 bases matching TRBD2. Looked up from germline, CDR1 is LGHDT and CDR2 is YNNKEL (reference sequence). J gave up 5 bases and V 7 bases, and 13 bases lay outside the gene matches. The CDR3 consists of 16 residues. CDR3 in DNA: TGTGCCAGCACCCCTCATTGGTCTAGCGGGCACAATGAGCAGTTCTTC. The encoded protein is CASTPHWSSGHNEQFF.

J is TRBJ2-3 and V is TRBV13; 9 bases align to TRBD2. Germline CDR1 PRHDT, CDR2 FYEKMQ (reference sequence). Trimming took 5 bases from V and 2 from J; bases not matched to a gene: 5. The CDR3 consists of 15 residues. The CDR3 spells CASSPRGGLTDTQYF. The CDR3 nucleotides are TGTGCCAGCAGCCCGCGGGGGGGGCTCACAGATACGCAGTATTTT.

In this sample, this clonotype turned up many times. The CDR3 reads CASSIPSGRAPYNEQFF. CDR3 nucleotides: TGTGCCAGCAGTATTCCTAGCGGGAGGGCCCCCTACAATGAGCAGTTCTTC. The V gene is TRBV12-3 or TRBV12-4, the J gene TRBJ2-1, with 12 bases lining up with TRBD2. The CDR3 runs 17 residues. The ends lost 5 bases at V and 2 bases at J; junction bases unmatched: 7.

This clonotype has a count of ten or more. The CDR3 protein is CSVPGLAGYTNEQFF. In DNA, the CDR3 is TGCAGCGTTCCGGGACTAGCGGGATACACGAATGAGCAGTTCTTC. This rearrangement joins TRBV29-1 to TRBJ2-1, with 13 bases that match TRBD2. Germline V gives CDR1 SQVTM, CDR2 ANQGSEA. There are 15 residues in the CDR3. The junction had 8 bases not matched to a gene; V was cut back by 5 bases and J by 7 bases.

The chain joins TRBV9 to TRBJ1-2; D might be TRBD1 (6 bases). This CDR3 contains 16 residues. Per germline, CDR1 SGDLS and CDR2 YYNGEE. The ends were cut back, 3 bases at V and 1 base at J, with 16 bases in the middle. DNA of the CDR3: TGTGCCAGCAGCGATGCCGGGACATTCGTTAACTATGGCTACACCTTC. It specifies CASSDAGTFVNYGYTF.

This clonotype has more than one count but fewer than ten. The CDR3 is CASSAEDGGSYNSPLHF. The CDR3 bases are TGTGCCAGCAGCGCAGAGGACGGTGGCTCCTATAATTCACCCCTCCACTTT. V usage is TRBV9 and J usage is TRBJ1-6, with D uncertain. The germline V gene encodes CDR1 SGDLS and CDR2 YYNGEE. The germline V and J ends were trimmed by 3 bases and 0 bases, with 13 bases remaining between them. There are 17 residues in the CDR3. The whole variable domain, filled in from reference TRBV9 and TRBJ1-6, reads DSGVTQTPKHLITATGQRVTLRCSPRSGDLSVYWYQQSLDQGLQFLIQYYNGEERAKGNILERFSAQQFPDLHSELNLSSLELGDSALYFCASSAEDGGSYNSPLHFGNGTRLTVT.

This chain connects TRBV3-1 to TRBJ2-2; D possibly corresponds to TRBD1 (6 bases). Germline CDR1 is LGHDT and CDR2 is YNNKEL (reference sequence). The V end was cut by 4 bases, the J end by 2 bases, with 14 bases between. The CDR3 spans 16 residues. The CDR3 DNA reads TGTGCCAGCAGCCCTACCCGGGACACAAACACCGGGGAGCTGTTTTTT. It encodes CASSPTRDTNTGELFF.

The V gene is TRBV14, the J gene TRBJ2-1, with D tentatively TRBD1 (5 bases). V gave up 0 bases and J gave up 4 bases, with 13 bases separating them. Germline V gene lookup returns CDR1 SGHDN and CDR2 FVKESK. This CDR3 is 16 amino acids long. In nucleotides, the CDR3 is TGTGCCAGCAGCCAAGAAAGGGCAGGGCCGTACAATGAGCAGTTCTTC. Translating gives CASSQERAGPYNEQFF.

This clonotype was observed a handful of times. The chain couples TRBV7-9 to TRBJ1-3; D not resolved. V was trimmed by 5 bases and J by 2 bases, leaving 13 bases between them. This CDR3 is built from 15 residues. Germline values: CDR1 SEHNR, CDR2 FQNEAQ (reference sequence). This chain's CDR3 is CASSPPRGAGNTIYF. The CDR3 bases are TGTGCCAGCAGCCCACCCCGGGGTGCTGGAAACACCATATATTTT.

The chain combines TRBV28 with TRBJ2-3; 7 positions match TRBD1. In germline, CDR1 is MDHEN, CDR2 SYDVKM. There are 18 residues in the CDR3. V gave up 7 bases and J gave up 5 bases; unmatched junction bases: 21. In DNA, the CDR3 is TGTGCCAGCACCCCCCTCCGACAGGGCTCCCCGGGGATAGATACGCAGTATTTT. Translating gives CASTPLRQGSPGIDTQYF.

The chain couples TRBV27 to TRBJ2-1, with 14 bases lining up with TRBD2. This CDR3 is built from 13 residues. CDR1 is MNHEY and CDR2 is SMNVEV in the germline V gene (reference sequence). The V and J ends lost 10 bases and 10 bases, in that order; junction bases with no gene match: 6. The CDR3 sequence is CAINRLAGGEQFF. In nucleotides, the CDR3 is TGTGCCATCAATAGACTAGCGGGAGGGGAGCAGTTCTTC.

This clonotype was recorded a few times. The gene calls are TRBV12-3 or TRBV12-4 and TRBJ2-7; tentative D call: TRBD2 (5 bases). V was cut by 3 bases and J by 1 base, with 13 bases left in between. The CDR3 length is 15 residues. CDR3 in amino acids: CASSLGGGRSYEQYF. The CDR3 DNA reads as TGTGCCAGCAGTTTGGGCGGAGGAAGGTCCTACGAGCAGTACTTC.

This clonotype came up many times. This chain links TRBV7-2 with TRBJ2-5; 10 bases map to TRBD2. Per germline, CDR1 SGHTA and CDR2 FQGNSA. V lost 6 bases to trimming and J lost 4 bases; unmatched junction nucleotides: 8. This CDR3 contains 15 residues. The CDR3 region is CASRAGGLWSETQYF. CDR3 DNA sequence: TGTGCCAGCAGAGCGGGGGGGCTTTGGTCAGAGACCCAGTACTTC.